Presented here are 26 T cell receptor beta chains from one specimen sequenced in a study of blood T cell repertoires in COVID-19. Assay used: immunoSEQ multiplex PCR; TCRdb lists only in-frame clones, some missing. This sample has approximately 300,000 clones, with roughly 87% found just once. The sequenced sample consisted of peripheral blood. The source of these receptors is a man over 45 with active or convalescent COVID-19.

The gene calls are TRBV12-3 or TRBV12-4 and TRBJ1-1; 7 positions agree with TRBD1. V was clipped by 2 bases and J by 7 bases; unmatched bases: 4. This CDR3 region has 13 residues. Here the CDR3 reads CASSLQTGIEAFF. Written as DNA, the CDR3 is TGTGCCAGCAGTTTACAGACAGGGATTGAAGCTTTCTTT.

The chain recombines TRBV5-8 with TRBJ2-1; 8 positions agree with TRBD2. Germline V gives CDR1 SGHTS, CDR2 YDEGEE. After removal of 4 bases from V and 2 bases from J, the junction contained 5 bases not matched to a gene. This CDR3 is 15 amino acids long. Written as DNA, the CDR3 is TGTGCCAGCAGCCCCGGGGGGGGAACCTACAATGAGCAGTTCTTC. The encoded protein is CASSPGGGTYNEQFF.

V and J are TRBV5-5 and TRBJ2-3, with 13 bases matching TRBD2. This CDR3 contains 15 residues. Germline CDR1 and CDR2: SGHKS and YYEKEE (reference sequence). V lost 2 bases, J lost 5 bases, and 2 bases stayed unmatched. CDR3 loop: CASSFGLAGVDTQYF. The CDR3 bases are TGTGCCAGCAGCTTCGGACTAGCGGGGGTAGATACGCAGTATTTT.

The chain couples TRBV5-1 to TRBJ2-3; no clear D. V lost 0 bases and J lost 2, with 7 bases in between. The CDR3 length is 14 residues. Germline V CDR1 and CDR2: SGHRS, YFSETQ. The CDR3 nucleotides read TGCGCCAGCAGCTTGGGAGGATACACAGATACGCAGTATTTT. This codes for CASSLGGYTDTQYF.

The chain carries TRBV6-6 and TRBJ1-2; D is perhaps TRBD1 (6 bases). The CDR3 loop spans 16 amino acids. CDR1 and CDR2 from the germline V gene are MNHNY and SVGAGI (reference sequence). Trimming removed 7 bases at V and 6 bases at J, with 24 bases between. CDR3 sequence: CASIQDPSGGANGYTF. The DNA of the CDR3 is TGTGCCAGCATTCAAGATCCCTCGGGGGGCGCAAATGGCTACACCTTC.

CDR3 nucleotides: TGTGCCAGCAGCTCAACATACAATGAGCAGTTCTTC. Translating gives CASSSTYNEQFF. J is TRBJ2-1 and V is TRBV12-3 or TRBV12-4; D is unclear. V lost 6 bases, J lost 4 bases, and 7 bases lay in between. CDR3 length: 12 amino acids.

J is TRBJ1-6 and V is TRBV4-3; D is ambiguous. Germline CDR1 reads LGHNA; CDR2 reads YSLEER. V was trimmed by 3 bases and J by 7 bases, leaving 16 bases between them. The CDR3 length is 16 residues. As DNA, the CDR3 is TGCGCCAGCAGCCACGACCTCAGGAACATCAATTCACCCCTCCACTTT. Its translation: CASSHDLRNINSPLHF.

The V gene is TRBV7-3, the J gene TRBJ2-5; TRBD2 aligns across 14 bases. CDR1 and CDR2 (germline): SGHTA, FQGTGA. V lost 5 bases and J lost 4; bases outside the gene matches: 6. The length of the CDR3 is 16 residues. CDR3 DNA: TGTGCCAGCAGCCTCGGACTAGCGGGAGGTATAGAGACCCAGTACTTC. It translates to CASSLGLAGGIETQYF.

J is TRBJ1-3 and V is TRBV5-6; TRBD1 aligns across 7 bases. V lost 7 bases to trimming and J lost 0 bases; unmatched junction nucleotides: 10. Germline V gene sequence: CDR1 SGHDT, CDR2 YYEEEE. This CDR3 spans 16 amino acids. CDR3: CASRQGPTSSGNTIYF. The CDR3, as DNA: TGTGCCAGCCGACAGGGTCCCACGAGCTCTGGAAACACCATATATTTT.

Concerning this clone itself: Other DNA sequences in the sample encode the same CDR3. The V and J genes are TRBV11-2 and TRBJ1-2; D is possibly TRBD1 (5 bases). Trimming removed 5 bases from V and 3 bases from J, with 7 bases in between. The CDR3 length is 12 residues. Looked up from germline, CDR1 is SGHAT and CDR2 is FQNNGV. Here the CDR3 reads CASSRGDYGYTF. The DNA for the CDR3 is TGTGCCAGCAGCAGGGGTGACTATGGCTACACCTTC.

V usage is TRBV30 and J usage is TRBJ1-6, with D possibly matching TRBD1 (5 bases). Trimming took off 0 bases at V and 9 bases at J, with 15 bases between the two ends. There are 15 residues in the CDR3. The germline CDR1 and CDR2 sequences are GTSNPN and SVGIG (reference sequence). CDR3 sequence reads: CAWSVIDGGSSPLHF. The CDR3 region has the DNA TGTGCCTGGAGTGTAATTGACGGGGGAAGTTCACCCCTCCACTTT.

Remarks on this clone: The sample holds other DNA sequences that translate to the same CDR3. The V and J genes are TRBV7-2 and TRBJ2-3; 10 bases map to TRBD1. V was pared by 5 bases and J by 3 bases, with 2 bases of the junction left unmatched. Germline values: CDR1 SGHTA, CDR2 FQGNSA. The CDR3 sequence is 14 residues long. DNA of the CDR3: TGTGCCAGCAGCCCGGGACAGGGGACAGATACGCAGTATTTT. The encoded protein is CASSPGQGTDTQYF. Using reference TRBV7-2 and TRBJ2-3 for the parts outside the CDR3, the full variable domain is GAGVSQSPSNKVTEKGKDVELRCDPISGHTALYWYRQSLGQGLEFLIYFQGNSAPDKSGLPSDRFSAERTGGSVSTLTIQRTQQEDSAVYLCASSPGQGTDTQYFGPGTRLTVL.

The chain is built from TRBV14 and TRBJ2-1; a weak D match, TRBD2 (7 bases). The germline V gene has CDR1 SGHDN and CDR2 FVKESK. Trimming cost V 4 bases and J 4 bases, with 17 bases left between them. CDR3 length: 16 residues. The CDR3 region has the DNA TGTGCCAGCAGCCGCCTTGGGGGGGCGGGTTACAATGAGCAGTTCTTC. As protein: CASSRLGGAGYNEQFF.

This clone was seen just once. The chain carries TRBV28 and TRBJ2-1; 11 bases align to TRBD2. The junction had 2 bases not matched to a gene; V was cut back by 6 bases and J by 7 bases. There are 13 residues in the CDR3. Germline CDR1 is MDHEN and CDR2 is SYDVKM. The DNA for the CDR3 is TGTGCCAGCAGGGGGACTAGCGGTAATGAGCAGTTCTTC. Protein sequence: CASRGTSGNEQFF. Full variable domain (missing parts from reference TRBV28 and TRBJ2-1): DVKVTQSSRYLVKRTGEKVFLECVQDMDHENMFWYRQDPGLGLRLIYFSYDVKMKEKGDIPEGYSVSREKKERFSLILESASTNQTSMYLCASRGTSGNEQFFGPGTRLTVL.

The rearrangement joins TRBV2 to TRBJ1-2, with unresolved D. Trimming cost V 3 bases and J 3 bases, with 5 bases left between them. Germline CDR1 and CDR2: SNHLY and FYNNEI. CDR3 length equals 12 residues. The CDR3 DNA reads as TGTGCCAGCAGTGATTTATACTATGGCTACACCTTC. This gives the protein CASSDLYYGYTF. Using reference TRBV2 and TRBJ1-2 for the parts outside the CDR3, the full variable domain is EPEVTQTPSHQVTQMGQEVILRCVPISNHLYFYWYRQILGQKVEFLVSFYNNEISEKSEIFDDQFSVERPDGSNFTLKIRSTKLEDSAMYFCASSDLYYGYTFGSGTRLTVV.

The chain carries TRBV5-6 and TRBJ2-2, with 7 bases lining up with TRBD1. The J segment lost 4 bases and the V segment lost 5 bases, leaving 8 bases of the junction unmatched. The germline V gene encodes CDR1 SGHDT and CDR2 YYEEEE. The CDR3 consists of 15 residues. As DNA, the CDR3 is TGTGCCAGCAGTTTCACATACAGGGGCACCGGGGAGCTGTTTTTT. This translates into CASSFTYRGTGELFF.

The J gene is TRBJ2-1, the V gene TRBV24-1; no clear D gene. The V gene's germline CDR1 is KGHDR and CDR2 SFDVKD. The CDR3 consists of 13 residues. Trimming stripped 4 bases from V and 0 bases from J, with 3 bases between. CDR3 nucleotides: TGTGCCACCAGTGACATCTCCTACAATGAGCAGTTCTTC. Translated, it gives CATSDISYNEQFF.

The chain combines TRBV28 with TRBJ1-4, with 11 bases identical to TRBD1. The CDR3 totals 18 residues. CDR1 is MDHEN and CDR2 is SYDVKM in the germline V gene. J gave up 1 base and V 6 bases, and 10 bases lay outside the gene matches. CDR3 region: CASSNGGQGGLTNEKLFF. CDR3 in DNA: TGTGCCAGCAGCAACGGGGGACAGGGGGGTTTAACTAATGAAAAACTGTTTTTT.

The V call is TRBV19, the J call TRBJ2-1; the D gene is possibly TRBD2 (5 bases). Germline V gene data show CDR1 as LNHDA and CDR2 as SQIVND (reference sequence). V was cut by 2 bases and J by 0 bases, with 8 bases left in between. The CDR3 spans 15 residues. Here the CDR3 reads CASSITRNSYNEQFF. CDR3 nucleotide sequence: TGTGCCAGTAGTATAACTAGAAACTCCTACAATGAGCAGTTCTTC.

The rearrangement links TRBV10-3 to TRBJ1-2; 9 nucleotides line up with TRBD1. Germline CDR1 is ENHRY and CDR2 is SYGVKD. Trimming cost V 6 bases and J 5 bases; bases outside gene matches: 7. The CDR3 extends over 14 amino acids. The CDR3 protein is CAISVQGQGYGYTF. Here the CDR3 DNA reads TGTGCCATCAGCGTACAGGGACAGGGATATGGCTACACCTTC.

The V and J genes are TRBV18 and TRBJ1-5; a possible D gene is TRBD1 (5 bases). This CDR3 comprises 15 residues. Germline CDR1 and CDR2: KGHSH and LQKENI. Trimming left V 3 bases short and J 4 bases short, with 13 bases between. The CDR3 protein is CASSPGRGTNQPQHF. In nucleotides, the CDR3 is TGTGCCAGCTCACCCGGTCGGGGGACTAATCAGCCCCAGCATTTT.

CDR3 DNA: TGCGCCAGCAGCTTGGATAATCTGGGGAGTGGAAACACCATATATTTT. Protein sequence: CASSLDNLGSGNTIYF. The chain employs TRBV5-1 and TRBJ1-3; the D is unclear. V lost 0 bases and J 3 bases, leaving 13 bases between the germline ends. CDR3 length: 16 amino acids. Germline V gene sequence: CDR1 SGHRS, CDR2 YFSETQ.

This chain uses TRBV5-8 with TRBJ1-6, with D perhaps matching TRBD1 (6 bases). Germline values: CDR1 SGHTS, CDR2 YDEGEE. Between the trimmed V and J ends, which lost 4 bases and 7 bases, there was a span of 18 bases. This CDR3 has 16 amino acids. CDR3 coding DNA: TGTGCCAGCAGCCGGAGGAGGCAGGGGCTCAATTCACCCCTCCACTTT. It encodes CASSRRRQGLNSPLHF.

A remark on this clone: Other DNA sequences in this specimen translate into the identical CDR3. V and J are TRBV30 and TRBJ2-3; D is unresolved. There are 11 residues in the CDR3. Germline assignment: CDR1 GTSNPN and CDR2 SVGIG (reference sequence). Deletions cut 0 bases from V and 5 bases from J, with 3 bases between. The CDR3 DNA sequence: TGTGCCTGGAGTGTACTAGATACGCAGTATTTT. Translated, it gives CAWSVLDTQYF.

The chain joins TRBV28 to TRBJ1-2; maybe TRBD1 (5 bases). The germline V and J ends were trimmed by 3 bases and 4 bases, with 12 bases remaining between them. The CDR3 covers 14 residues. Germline-derived CDR1 and CDR2 are MDHEN and SYDVKM. This CDR3 reads CASSLGGVGYGYTF. As DNA, the CDR3 is TGTGCCAGCAGTTTGGGAGGGGTAGGCTATGGCTACACCTTC.

The V and J genes are TRBV18 and TRBJ2-3; TRBD2 matches 8 bases. Germline CDR1 is KGHSH and CDR2 is LQKENI. The CDR3 has 16 residues. With V trimmed by 2 bases and J by 4 bases, 8 bases remained unmatched. The CDR3 DNA is TGTGCCAGCTCACCAATGGCGGGAGGAAATGCAGATACGCAGTATTTT. Protein sequence: CASSPMAGGNADTQYF.